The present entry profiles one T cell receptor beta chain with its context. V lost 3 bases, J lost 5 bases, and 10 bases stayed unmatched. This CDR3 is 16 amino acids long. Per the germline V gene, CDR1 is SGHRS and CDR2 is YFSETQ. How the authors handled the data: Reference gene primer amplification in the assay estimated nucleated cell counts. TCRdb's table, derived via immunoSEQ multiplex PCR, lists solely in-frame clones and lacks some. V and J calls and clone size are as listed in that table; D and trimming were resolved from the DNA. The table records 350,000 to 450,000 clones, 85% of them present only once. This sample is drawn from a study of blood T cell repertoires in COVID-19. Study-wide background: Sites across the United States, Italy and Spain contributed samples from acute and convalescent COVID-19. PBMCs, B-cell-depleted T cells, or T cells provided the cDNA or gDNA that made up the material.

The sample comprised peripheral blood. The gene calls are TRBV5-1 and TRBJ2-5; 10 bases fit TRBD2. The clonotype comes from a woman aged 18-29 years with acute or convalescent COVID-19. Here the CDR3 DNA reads TGCGCCAGCAGCTGGACTAGCGGTGGTGGGGGGGAGACCCAGTACTTC. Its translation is CASSWTSGGGGETQYF.